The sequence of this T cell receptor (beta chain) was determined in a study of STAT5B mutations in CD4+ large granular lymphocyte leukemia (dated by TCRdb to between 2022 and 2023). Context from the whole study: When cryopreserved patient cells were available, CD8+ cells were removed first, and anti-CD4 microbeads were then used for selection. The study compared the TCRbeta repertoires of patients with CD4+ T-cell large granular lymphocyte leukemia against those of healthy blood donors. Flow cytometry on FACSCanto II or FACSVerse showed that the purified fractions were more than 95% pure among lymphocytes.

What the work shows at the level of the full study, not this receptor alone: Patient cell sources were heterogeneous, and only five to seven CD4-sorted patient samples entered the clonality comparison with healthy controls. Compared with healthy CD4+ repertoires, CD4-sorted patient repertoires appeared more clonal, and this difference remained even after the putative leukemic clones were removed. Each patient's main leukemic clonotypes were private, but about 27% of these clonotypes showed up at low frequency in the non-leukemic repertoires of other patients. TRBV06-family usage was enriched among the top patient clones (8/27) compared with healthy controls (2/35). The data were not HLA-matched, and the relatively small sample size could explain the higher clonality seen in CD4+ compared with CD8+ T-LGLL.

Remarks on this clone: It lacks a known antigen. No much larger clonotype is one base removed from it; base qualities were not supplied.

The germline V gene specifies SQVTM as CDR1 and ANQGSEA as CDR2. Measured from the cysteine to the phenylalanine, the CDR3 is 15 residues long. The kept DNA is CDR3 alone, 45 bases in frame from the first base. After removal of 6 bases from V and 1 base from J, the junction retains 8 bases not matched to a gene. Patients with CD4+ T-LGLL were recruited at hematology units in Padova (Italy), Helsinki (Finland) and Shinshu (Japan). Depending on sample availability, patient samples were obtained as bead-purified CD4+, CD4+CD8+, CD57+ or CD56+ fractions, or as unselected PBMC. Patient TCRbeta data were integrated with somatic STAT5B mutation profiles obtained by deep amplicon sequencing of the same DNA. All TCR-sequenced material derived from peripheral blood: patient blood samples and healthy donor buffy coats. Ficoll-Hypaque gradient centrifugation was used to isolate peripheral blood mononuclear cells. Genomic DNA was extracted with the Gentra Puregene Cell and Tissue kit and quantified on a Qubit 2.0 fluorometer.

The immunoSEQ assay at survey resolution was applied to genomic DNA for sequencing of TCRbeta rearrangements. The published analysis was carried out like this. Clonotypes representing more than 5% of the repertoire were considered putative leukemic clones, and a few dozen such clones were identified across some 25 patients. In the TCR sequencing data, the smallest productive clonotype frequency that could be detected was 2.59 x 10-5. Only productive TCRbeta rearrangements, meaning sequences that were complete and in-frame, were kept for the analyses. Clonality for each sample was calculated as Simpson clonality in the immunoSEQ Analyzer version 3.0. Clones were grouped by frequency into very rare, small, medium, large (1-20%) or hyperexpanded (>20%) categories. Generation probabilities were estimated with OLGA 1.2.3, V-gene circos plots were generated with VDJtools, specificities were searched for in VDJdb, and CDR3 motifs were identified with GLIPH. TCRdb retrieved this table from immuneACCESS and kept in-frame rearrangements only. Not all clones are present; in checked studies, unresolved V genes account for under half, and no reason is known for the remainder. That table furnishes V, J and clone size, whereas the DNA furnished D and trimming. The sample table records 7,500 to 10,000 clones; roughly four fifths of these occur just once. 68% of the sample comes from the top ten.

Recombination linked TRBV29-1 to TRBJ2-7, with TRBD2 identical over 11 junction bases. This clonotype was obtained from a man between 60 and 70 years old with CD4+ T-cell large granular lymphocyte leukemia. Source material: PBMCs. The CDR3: CSVRTGLADSYEQYF. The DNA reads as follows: TGCAGCGTGAGAACGGGACTAGCGGATTCCTACGAGCAGTACTTC.